These T cell receptor beta chains were read from a single sample in a study of blood T cells in healthy people across ages. Each CDR3 protein gets one entry after TCRdb re-called the 5' RACE reads with MiXCR. The data show about 970,000 distinct CDR3 sequences, with 51% seen just once and about 21% held by the top ten. Input material: blood. The receptors derive from a woman aged 55 to 70 in good health. Each CDR3 is given with its conserved first and last residue. A D gene is named only where the DNA matches it firmly. Size tells how often a clone was seen (once, few, many) or the class of an expanded clone, and some rows leave it out.

D	J	V	size	DNA	CDR3
.	TRBJ2-3	TRBV24-1	.	TGTGCCACCAGTGCCCCCGGCCCAACGCAGTATTTT	CATSAPGPTQYF
TRBD1	TRBJ1-2	TRBV5-1	.	TGCGCCAGCAGCTCCCGGGGGCTACAGGGGGTAGAAGGCTACACCTTC	CASSSRGLQGVEGYTF
.	TRBJ2-2	TRBV7-3	.	TGTGCCAGCAGCTTAATTCGCGGGGAGCTGTTTTTT	CASSLIRGELFF
.	TRBJ2-1	TRBV2	.	TGTGCCAGCAGGACCGGGACTGCAAACAATGAGCAGTTCTTC	CASRTGTANNEQFF
.	TRBJ2-4	TRBV6-5	.	TGTGCCAGCAAGGTGGGAGAAGGAGCCAAAAACATTCAGTACTTC	CASKVGEGAKNIQYF
TRBD2	TRBJ2-7	TRBV29-1	.	TGCAGCGTCACAGGGACTAGCGAAGCCTACGAGCAGTACTTC	CSVTGTSEAYEQYF
TRBD1	TRBJ2-1	TRBV28	.	TGTGCCAGCGGACAACAGGGGGCTGCGCGGGAGCAGTTCTTC	CASGQQGAAREQFF
.	TRBJ1-1	TRBV7-9	.	TGTGCCAGCAGCTACCTATCGGGGGGCTTATCTCAAGCTTTCTTT	CASSYLSGGLSQAFF
.	TRBJ2-1	TRBV16	.	TGTGCCAGCAGCCGGCTAGGGGGAGGGCGCCACTCCTACAATGAGCAGTTCTTC	CASSRLGGGRHSYNEQFF
.	TRBJ2-7	TRBV28	few	TGTGCCAGCAGTCACCCGGACAGGGAGGGCGAGCAGTACTTC	CASSHPDREGEQYF
.	TRBJ2-5	TRBV20-1	.	TGCAGTGCTAGAGATCCGGTAGGGGGAAACATAGCAGGGGAGACCCAGTACTTC	CSARDPVGGNIAGETQYF
TRBD1	TRBJ2-7	TRBV7-2	.	TGTGCCAGCTTCGGACAGGGAGTGACCTACGAGCAGTACTTC	CASFGQGVTYEQYF
.	TRBJ1-1	TRBV12-3/TRBV12-4	.	TGTGCCAGCAGTTTCGGCGGAGACACTGGAGCTTTCTTT	CASSFGGDTGAFF
TRBD1	TRBJ1-2	TRBV15	.	TGTGCCACCAGTGCTCTCGAGGGGGCCTATGGCTACACCTTC	CATSALEGAYGYTF
.	TRBJ2-5	TRBV28	.	TGTGCCAGCAGTTTAGGGAAGCAGTACTTC	CASSLGKQYF
.	TRBJ2-7	TRBV2	few	TGTGCCAGCAGTGAAATGGGTTTCTCCTACAATGAGCAGTACTTC	CASSEMGFSYNEQYF
TRBD2	TRBJ2-1	TRBV5-1	.	TGCGCCAGCAGCGTGACTAGCGGGAGAAGGGGGGGCTACAATGAGCAGTTCTTC	CASSVTSGRRGGYNEQFF
.	TRBJ2-7	TRBV5-1	.	TGCGCCAGCAGCGTGGTCCGGCCTTACGAGCAGTACTTC	CASSVVRPYEQYF
.	TRBJ1-4	TRBV20-1	.	TGCAGTGCTCCAACGGGCAGGGGAAGGGGAACTAATGAAAAACTGTTTTTT	CSAPTGRGRGTNEKLFF
TRBD2	TRBJ2-7	TRBV5-4	.	TGTGCCAGCAGCACAACTAGCGGGAGGACTAGCTCCTACGAGCAGTACTTC	CASSTTSGRTSSYEQYF
.	TRBJ2-1	TRBV5-1	.	TGCGCCAGCACCGTAGGGGGAGCGGATGAGCAGTTCTTC	CASTVGGADEQFF
TRBD2	TRBJ2-3	TRBV12-3/TRBV12-4	.	TGTGCCAGCACCGGGGGGTTCCCCACAGATACGCAGTATTTT	CASTGGFPTDTQYF
.	TRBJ2-7	TRBV28	.	TGTGCCAGCAGTACGCCGTCTGACGGACGGCGCGAGCAGTACTTC	CASSTPSDGRREQYF
TRBD2	TRBJ2-3	TRBV6-1	.	TGTGCCAGCAGGACTAGCGGATTCACAGATACGCAGTATTTT	CASRTSGFTDTQYF
.	TRBJ2-3	TRBV20-1	.	TGCAGTGCTACCCGTCCGGAAGATACGCAGTATTTT	CSATRPEDTQYF
TRBD2	TRBJ2-3	TRBV29-1	few	TGCAGCGTAAGCGGGGGCACAGATACGCAGTATTTT	CSVSGGTDTQYF
TRBD2	TRBJ2-5	TRBV3-1	.	TGTGCCAGCAGCCCCGGACTAGCGGGAGTGAAAGAGACCCAGTACTTC	CASSPGLAGVKETQYF
TRBD1	TRBJ2-1	TRBV7-9	few	TGTGCCAGCAGCTTATACCCGCCACAGGGGCGCGGGCATGAGCAGTTCTTC	CASSLYPPQGRGHEQFF
TRBD1	TRBJ2-7	TRBV6-6	many	TGTGCCAGCAGCCGGGGACAGGGGTTCTCCTACGAGCAGTACTTC	CASSRGQGFSYEQYF
TRBD1	TRBJ2-2	TRBV6-6	.	TGTGCCAGCAGTTACGGGGGACAGGCTTTCGGGGAGCTGTTTTTT	CASSYGGQAFGELFF
.	TRBJ2-1	TRBV20-1	.	TGCAGTGCTAGCGTTTTGAGGGCCCCCTACAATGAGCAGTTCTTC	CSASVLRAPYNEQFF
.	TRBJ1-4	TRBV4-2	.	TGTGCCATCGGGGGGGGGCGCAGGAATGAAAAACTGTTTTTT	CAIGGGRRNEKLFF
.	TRBJ2-7	TRBV6-2/TRBV6-3	.	TGTGCCAACAGTTACTCGATCATTCCAGGGCTCATCTCCTACGAGCAGTACTTC	CANSYSIIPGLISYEQYF
.	TRBJ2-7	TRBV5-1	few	TGCGCCAGCAGCTCCCTAGCGAACTACGAGCAGTACTTC	CASSSLANYEQYF
.	TRBJ1-2	TRBV5-1	few	TGCGCCAGCAGCTGGCTGGGCCTGTCGCAGGGTGGCTACACCTTC	CASSWLGLSQGGYTF
TRBD2	TRBJ2-1	TRBV20-1	few	TGCAGTGCTAGCGGTCCTTATCCGGGGACTAGCTATGGCAATGAGCAGTTCTTC	CSASGPYPGTSYGNEQFF
.	TRBJ2-5	TRBV4-2	.	TGTGCCAGCAGCCAATTACGGGGCCAAGAGACCCAGTACTTC	CASSQLRGQETQYF
TRBD1	TRBJ1-5	TRBV3-1	.	TGTGCCAGCAGCCCCGACAGGGGACCGAATCAGCCCCAGCATTTT	CASSPDRGPNQPQHF
TRBD2	TRBJ2-3	TRBV28	.	TGTGCCACTACAGAACTAGCGGGACACACAGATACGCAGTATTTT	CATTELAGHTDTQYF
.	TRBJ2-1	TRBV29-1	many	TGCAGCGTTGAAAGGGCCATTGGCTACAATGAGCAGTTCTTC	CSVERAIGYNEQFF
.	TRBJ2-1	TRBV2	.	TGTGCCAACAGTGACGGGGGACGTGAGCAGTTCTTC	CANSDGGREQFF
.	TRBJ2-2	TRBV9	.	TGTGCCAGCAGCCATGGACTAAAGAACACCGGGGAGCTGTTTTTT	CASSHGLKNTGELFF
TRBD2	TRBJ2-4	TRBV4-1	.	TGCGCCAGCAGCCTACGGGCGGGAGGGGGAGCCAAAAACATTCAGTACTTC	CASSLRAGGGAKNIQYF
.	TRBJ1-6	TRBV6-5	.	TGTGCCGTCAGAGGGCCCTATAATTCACCCCTCCACTTT	CAVRGPYNSPLHF
.	TRBJ2-4	TRBV25-1	few	TGTGCCAGCGTACAGCCTAACCTAGCCAAAAACATTCAGTACTTC	CASVQPNLAKNIQYF